The rows below give T cell receptor beta chains drawn from one sample of a study of blood T cell repertoires in COVID-19. The repertoire was sequenced with immunoSEQ multiplex PCR; TCRdb's copy has only in-frame clones and lacks some. The table shows 30,000 to 35,000 clones, with roughly 82% occurring only once. The sequenced material came from peripheral blood. The receptors were sampled from a man aged 80 or over with active or convalescent COVID-19. CDR3s include the opening cysteine and the closing phenylalanine or tryptophan. The D gene is left open where the match is weak. A row's size may be missing; if present it is once, few, many or a size class.

J gene: TRBJ2-7; clone size: NA; V gene: TRBV7-2; D gene: NA; CDR3 protein: CASRASERAQYF; CDR3 DNA: TGTGCCAGCAGAGCCTCCGAGCGCGCGCAGTACTTC
J gene: TRBJ1-3; clone size: few; V gene: TRBV5-6; D gene: NA; CDR3 protein: CASAKVAGGESNTIYF; CDR3 DNA: TGTGCCAGCGCCAAGGTAGCGGGGGGAGAAAGTAACACCATATATTTT
J gene: TRBJ2-7; clone size: once; V gene: TRBV29-1; D gene: NA; CDR3 protein: CSVRSGGANNEQYF; CDR3 DNA: TGCAGCGTCCGATCGGGGGGCGCAAACAACGAGCAGTACTTC
J gene: TRBJ2-7; clone size: NA; V gene: TRBV30; D gene: TRBD1; CDR3 protein: CAWSTGTDFGEQYF; CDR3 DNA: TGTGCCTGGAGTACCGGGACAGATTTTGGGGAGCAGTACTTC
J gene: TRBJ1-3; clone size: few; V gene: TRBV6-5; D gene: NA; CDR3 protein: CASTHQGSGGNTIYF; CDR3 DNA: TGTGCCAGCACACACCAGGGTTCGGGTGGAAACACCATATATTTT
J gene: TRBJ1-1; clone size: few; V gene: TRBV19; D gene: NA; CDR3 protein: CASSIRPSGDEAFF; CDR3 DNA: TGTGCCAGTAGTATAAGGCCCTCCGGGGATGAAGCTTTCTTT
J gene: TRBJ2-7; clone size: few; V gene: TRBV14; D gene: TRBD1; CDR3 protein: CASSQAETGLAYEQYF; CDR3 DNA: TGTGCCAGCAGCCAAGCGGAGACAGGGCTGGCCTACGAGCAGTACTTC
J gene: TRBJ2-2; clone size: NA; V gene: TRBV7-2; D gene: NA; CDR3 protein: CASSLVGPPNTGELFF; CDR3 DNA: TGTGCCAGCAGCTTAGTGGGGCCTCCGAACACCGGGGAGCTGTTTTTT
J gene: TRBJ2-2; clone size: few; V gene: TRBV9; D gene: TRBD2; CDR3 protein: CASSVAGGPNTGELFF; CDR3 DNA: TGTGCCAGCAGCGTAGCGGGAGGGCCGAACACCGGGGAGCTGTTTTTT
J gene: TRBJ1-5; clone size: NA; V gene: TRBV19; D gene: TRBD1; CDR3 protein: CASTGQEWGSQPQHF; CDR3 DNA: TGTGCCAGTACGGGACAGGAGTGGGGTAGTCAGCCCCAGCATTTT
J gene: TRBJ2-2; clone size: NA; V gene: TRBV5-1; D gene: NA; CDR3 protein: CASSPGAGELFF; CDR3 DNA: TGCGCCAGCAGCCCGGGAGCCGGGGAGCTGTTTTTT
J gene: TRBJ2-1; clone size: NA; V gene: TRBV20-1; D gene: TRBD2; CDR3 protein: CSASLAGADNEQFF; CDR3 DNA: TGCAGTGCTAGTTTAGCGGGAGCCGACAATGAGCAGTTCTTC
J gene: TRBJ2-7; clone size: NA; V gene: TRBV5-6; D gene: TRBD1; CDR3 protein: CASSLTGVLSYEQYF; CDR3 DNA: TGTGCCAGCAGCTTGACAGGGGTGTTGTCCTACGAGCAGTACTTC
J gene: TRBJ1-4; clone size: NA; V gene: TRBV3-1/TRBV3-2; D gene: NA; CDR3 protein: CASSRKGANEKLFF; CDR3 DNA: TGTGCCAGCAGCCGAAAGGGAGCTAATGAAAAACTGTTTTTT
J gene: TRBJ1-5; clone size: NA; V gene: TRBV6-1; D gene: NA; CDR3 protein: CASSEQGPQPQHF; CDR3 DNA: TGTGCCAGCAGTGAACAGGGTCCCCAGCCCCAGCATTTT
J gene: TRBJ2-7; clone size: NA; V gene: TRBV7-8; D gene: TRBD2; CDR3 protein: CASSPLAGGPYEQYF; CDR3 DNA: TGTGCCAGCAGCCCCCTAGCGGGAGGGCCCTACGAGCAGTACTTC
J gene: TRBJ2-7; clone size: NA; V gene: TRBV9; D gene: NA; CDR3 protein: CASSGHGGGEQYF; CDR3 DNA: TGTGCCAGCAGCGGCCACGGGGGTGGCGAGCAGTACTTC